This TCR beta chain was profiled in a study of response to subunit inactivated influenza vaccine. Study-wide points: Only a handful of new T cells, the authors suggested, are recruited with each seasonal influenza vaccination.

This clonotype occurred a few times. No antigen is known for it. TCRdb processed the RT-PCR reads anew with MiXCR; each CDR3 protein has one entry. Among about 530,000 distinct CDR3 sequences listed, roughly 13% were seen once. Trimming at V came to 4 bases and at J to 4 bases, leaving 5 bases not matched to a gene. The CDR3 extends over 13 amino acids. Looked up from germline, CDR1 is DFQATT and CDR2 is SNEGSKA (reference sequence). The rearrangement links TRBV20-1 to TRBJ2-7; 9 bases map to TRBD2. This sequence originates from a man over 45 who received an inactivated influenza vaccine. The starting material was PBMCs from blood, obtained around seven weeks after vaccination. The CDR3 DNA follows: TGCAGTGCTAATCTAGCGGGGAGATACGAGCAGTACTTC. It yields the protein CSANLAGRYEQYF.